The subject of this entry is one TCR beta chain. This receptor's antigen is unknown. Base-call qualities are not available, and no considerably larger clone is one nucleotide away. One collaborating source in Seattle enrolled patients while the patients were actively infected and followed the patients over time throughout the course of disease. Collaborating institutions collected whole blood in K2EDTA tubes following their own protocols. For TCRbeta analysis, collaborator samples were shipped as frozen whole blood, as isolated PBMCs, or as DNA extracted from either sample type. These data belong to a study of blood T cell repertoires in COVID-19 (dated by TCRdb to 2020 to 2022). Context from the whole study: Collaborator samples came from the United States, Italy and Spain and covered acute and convalescent phases of COVID-19. The dataset comprised deeply sampled blood TCRbeta repertoires from subjects exposed to, actively infected with, or recovered from COVID-19. Where available, HLA class I and class II types were taken from metadata supplied by the sample provider and were not determined by assay-based typing. Samples were obtained from the ongoing ImmuneRACE study (first 160 participants) and from about 1,300 subjects provided by 6 global collaborators. A freely available public database, intended as a resource for researchers studying the immune response to SARS-CoV-2, is where the repertoires were released. The material from the prospective study consisted of cDNA or gDNA derived from T cells, B-cell-depleted T cells, or PBMCs. Nearly every sample came with metadata listing a de-identified subject ID, COVID-19 status, age in years and sex. What the study reported, not specific to this receptor: How much clinical and demographic metadata was included differed by source and by participant, and the metadata was provided uncurated.

TCRbeta CDR3 regions were amplified from genomic DNA by means of the immunoSEQ Assay, a bias-controlled multiplex PCR. In the source study's methods: Within the assay, amplification of reference gene primers was used to estimate how many nucleated cells each sample contained. To quantify the absolute abundance of each unique TCRbeta CDR3 rearrangement, sequence reads were collapsed and filtered. Productive Simpson clonality was computed per sample as the square root of Simpson's diversity index over productive rearrangements. TCRdb holds this immuneACCESS table with in-frame rearrangements only. Some clones are missing; in checked studies, unresolved V genes explain under half, and the rest has no known cause. V and J calls and clone size follow that table, whereas D and trimming were derived from the DNA. This sample has over 150,000 clones in its table, and approximately 90% of those were observed once. Of the sample, roughly a sixth falls within the top ten clones.

Trimming removed 11 bases from V and 1 base from J, leaving 11 bases between the germline ends. Per the germline V gene, MNHEY is the CDR1 and SVGAGI is the CDR2. The CDR3, cysteine through phenylalanine, is 13 amino acids long. The CDR3 DNA has 39 bases and is translated from base 1. The origin of this receptor is a man in his fifties or sixties with COVID-19, enrolled during active disease. The sequenced material came from peripheral blood. The rearrangement combines TRBV6-5 with TRBJ2-2; TRBD2 might be the D gene, on 5 matching bases. In nucleotide form, the sequence is TGTGCCGCCCGGACTTGGAACACCGGGGAGCTGTTTTTT. Its protein is CAARTWNTGELFF.